One T cell receptor beta chain is described in this entry. Its target is unknown. Unstimulated regulatory T cells (CD4+CD25+CD127-), CD4+CD25- non-regulatory cells, CD4 and CD8 cells were FACS-sorted from thawed PBMCs. The data derive from a study of Tregs in tolerant kidney transplant recipients. The study's findings and limits: Biological reproducibility was not directly addressed in this study.

The germline gives CDR1 SGHNT, CDR2 YYREEE (reference sequence). V was shortened by 4 bases and J by 0 bases, with 13 bases between the two germline ends. The CDR3 sequence is 15 residues long. The protocol was immunoSEQ multiplex PCR, while the TCRdb copy is restricted to in-frame clones and leaves out a portion. Of 240,000 or so clones in the sample, approximately 83% were seen once. V and J are TRBV5-4 and TRBJ1-1, with D possibly matching TRBD1 (5 bases). Sequencing was done on a sample of CD4+ T cells from blood. The source of this sequence is a human donor in good health. The CDR3 is CASSMTGGMNTEAFF. CDR3 DNA sequence: TGTGCCAGCAGCATGACCGGGGGAATGAACACTGAAGCTTTCTTT.